This T cell receptor beta chain came from a study of CD8 T cells in ankylosing spondylitis. Study-level results: A TCR beta motif of under ten highly homologous variants appeared characteristic of ankylosing spondylitis blood. Earlier literature documents some of the motif variants in reactive arthritis synovial fluid and blood. Disease-linked clones displayed a CD8+ phenotype and appeared relatively rarely in peripheral blood. The authors reported significant enrichment of disease-linked clones in matched ankylosing spondylitis synovial fluid.

Construction of TCR beta libraries was performed using quantitative 5'-RACE with molecular barcodes. TCRdb fed the 5' RACE reads into MiXCR, producing one record per CDR3 protein. The table shows over 600,000 distinct CDR3 sequences, with roughly 20% occurring only once. This clonotype has just a few counts. The antigen remains undetermined. Between the trimmed V and J ends, which lost 4 bases and 6 bases, there was a span of 16 bases. Germline loops: CDR1 SQVTM, CDR2 ANQGSEA. The CDR3 has 13 amino acids. This TCR was recovered from a male donor with ankylosing spondylitis. The chain employs TRBV29-1 and TRBJ2-7; tentatively, D is TRBD1 or TRBD2 (5 bases each). Specimen: blood, either unsorted or a sorted T cell fraction (not recorded which). The CDR3 nucleotides are TGCAGCGTTGGAGCCCGGGACCCGATCGAGCAGTACTTC. Encoded protein: CSVGARDPIEQYF.